Sequencing of this T cell receptor beta chain was carried out in a study of blood T cell repertoires in COVID-19. Study context: The origin of the acute and convalescent COVID-19 samples was the United States, Italy and Spain. PBMCs, B-cell-depleted T cells, or T cells provided the cDNA or gDNA that made up the material.

In the authors' methods: Using reference gene primer amplification, nucleated cell counts were estimated. The data were produced by immunoSEQ multiplex PCR, yet TCRdb's version contains in-frame clones alone and is incomplete. The DNA gave D and trimming, while V, J and clone size come from that table. The table includes 150,000 to 250,000 clones, about four fifths detected once. Seattle patient enrollment occurred during active infection, with longitudinal follow-up thereafter. Sample: peripheral blood. The source of this sequence is a woman aged 40 to 50 with COVID-19, enrolled during active disease.

The CDR3 spells CASSAIPGTASTDTQYF. CDR3 nucleotide sequence: TGTGCCAGCAGTGCGATTCCGGGAACAGCTAGCACAGATACGCAGTATTTT. The chain joins TRBV2 to TRBJ2-3; tentatively, D is TRBD2 (5 bases). The CDR3 loop spans 17 amino acids. With 4 bases removed from V and 0 bases from J, the gap between germline ends came to 17 bases. Germline values: CDR1 SNHLY, CDR2 FYNNEI.